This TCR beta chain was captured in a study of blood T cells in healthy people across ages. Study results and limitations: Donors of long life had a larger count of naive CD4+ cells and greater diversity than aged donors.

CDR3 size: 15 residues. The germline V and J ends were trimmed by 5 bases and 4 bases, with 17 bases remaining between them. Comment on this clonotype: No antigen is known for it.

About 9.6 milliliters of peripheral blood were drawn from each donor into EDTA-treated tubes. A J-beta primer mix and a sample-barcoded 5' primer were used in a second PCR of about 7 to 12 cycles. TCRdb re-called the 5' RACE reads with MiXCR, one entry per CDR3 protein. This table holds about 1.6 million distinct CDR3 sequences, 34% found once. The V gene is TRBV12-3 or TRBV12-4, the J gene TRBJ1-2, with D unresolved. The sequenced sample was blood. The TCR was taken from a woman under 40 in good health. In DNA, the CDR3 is TGTGCCAGCAGTGGGAATAGGATGGGTTTCTATGGCTACACCTTC. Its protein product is CASSGNRMGFYGYTF.